Each of the 29 T cell receptor beta chains below was sequenced from the same sample in a study of blood T cells in healthy people across ages. Alongside a J-beta primer mix, a sample-barcoded 5' primer served in a second PCR lasting roughly 6 to 11 cycles. Each CDR3 protein is one row after TCRdb ran MiXCR on the 5' RACE reads. The data show fewer than 900,000 distinct CDR3 sequences, more than 40% seen once. The sample consisted of blood. These receptors were obtained from a woman in her sixties in good health.

This chain joins TRBV6-2 or TRBV6-3 and TRBJ1-1; no definite D call. Germline loops: CDR1 MNHEY, CDR2 SVGEGT. Trimming pared 5 bases from V and 7 bases from J, leaving 11 bases between. There are 12 residues in the CDR3. CDR3 nucleotide sequence: TGTGCCAGCAGTCCAACACGGAGTGAAGCTTTCTTT. Protein sequence: CASSPTRSEAFF.

This clonotype was seen a handful of times. The chain uses TRBV6-4 and TRBJ2-1; TRBD2 agrees at 10 bases. Germline CDR1 and CDR2: MRHNA and SNTAGT. The length of the CDR3 is 19 residues. J lost 2 bases, V lost 5 bases, and 15 bases had no gene match. The CDR3 sequence: CASSKHLSSGSKAYNEQFF. The CDR3 coding sequence is TGTGCCAGCAGTAAGCACCTCTCTAGCGGGAGTAAGGCCTACAATGAGCAGTTCTTC.

The V and J genes are TRBV29-1 and TRBJ2-7; tentatively, D is TRBD1 (5 bases). Gene TRBJ2-4 matches the end of the DNA better, so the J call may be wrong. The CDR3 contains 13 residues. Germline loops: CDR1 SQVTM, CDR2 ANQGSEA. CDR3 amino acids: CSAQGTGKNIQYF. For the CDR3, the DNA is TGCAGCGCCCAGGGAACGGGTAAAAACATTCAGTACTTC.

Turning to this clonotype: A much bigger clone sits one base away, suggesting this may be a read error. This chain connects TRBV6-6 to TRBJ2-1; unclear D gene. V lost 9 bases and J 10 bases, leaving 16 bases between the germline ends. The CDR3 spans 12 residues. From germline, CDR1 is MNHNY and CDR2 SVGAGI (reference sequence). The DNA of the CDR3 is TGTGCCAGTGGTCCCCAACTTTACGAGCAGTTCTTC. Amino acid sequence: CASGPQLYEQFF.

The chain recombines TRBV7-2 with TRBJ2-1; 11 bases line up with TRBD2. The germline V gene encodes CDR1 SGHTA and CDR2 FQGNSA. The CDR3 loop spans 14 amino acids. With V trimmed by 5 bases and J by 13 bases, 10 bases remained unmatched. The CDR3 nucleotides are TGTGCCAGCAGCCCGGGACTAGCGGAAGAGACCCAGTTCTTC. Its protein product is CASSPGLAEETQFF.

This chain connects TRBV6-5 to TRBJ1-6; unclear D gene. Per germline, CDR1 MNHEY and CDR2 SVGAGI. V lost 0 bases and J 8 bases, leaving 8 bases between the germline ends. This CDR3 region has 14 residues. The CDR3, as DNA: TGTGCCAGCAGTTACTCGGGAGTGGATTCACCCCTCCACTTT. It codes for CASSYSGVDSPLHF.

Concerning this clonotype: The CDR3 does not close with the conserved phenylalanine or tryptophan, likely indicating a read error. The genes are TRBV7-9 and TRBJ2-1; perhaps TRBD2 as D (5 bases). The germline CDR1 and CDR2 sequences are SEHNR and FQNEAQ (reference sequence). V lost 6 bases to trimming and J lost 7 bases, with 16 bases between them. The CDR3 covers 14 residues. CDR3 DNA: TGTGCCAGCAGGGCAGCCCAAGGCGGGAATGAGCAGTTCACC. It encodes CASRAAQGGNEQFT.

As for this clonotype: The junction departs from germline at one end; a sequencing error may be responsible. The gene calls are TRBV5-1 and TRBJ2-7; 7 bases line up with TRBD1. The length of the CDR3 is 16 residues. The V gene's germline CDR1 is SGHRS and CDR2 YFSETQ. The CDR3 DNA follows: TGCACCAGCAGCTCGGCCGGGACAGCCGACTCCTACGAGCAGTACTTC. It encodes CTSSSAGTADSYEQYF.

As concerns this clonotype: A read error may produce the germline difference seen at one junction end. V is TRBV20-1 and J is TRBJ2-3; D perhaps matches TRBD1 (6 bases). The CDR3 is 12 amino acids. Per the germline V gene, CDR1 is DFQATT and CDR2 is SNEGSKA (reference sequence). CDR3 loop: CGARGTTDTQYF. The CDR3 DNA follows: TGCGGTGCTAGGGGGACCACAGATACGCAGTATTTT.

The chain carries TRBV7-9 and TRBJ2-5; tentatively, D is TRBD1 (5 bases). V was clipped by 4 bases and J by 0 bases, with 9 bases between them. The CDR3 has 14 residues. Germline CDR1 SEHNR, CDR2 FQNEAQ (reference sequence). CDR3 in amino acids: CASSSMGHQETQYF. The CDR3 bases are TGTGCCAGCAGCTCCATGGGGCACCAAGAGACCCAGTACTTC.

V is TRBV12-3 or TRBV12-4 and J is TRBJ2-7; TRBD2 aligns across 8 bases. The CDR3 has 15 amino acids. J lost 3 bases, V lost 2 bases, and 6 bases had no gene match. The chain's CDR3 is CASSLYRLAGYEQYF. CDR3 bases: TGTGCCAGCAGTTTATATCGTCTAGCGGGCTACGAGCAGTACTTC.

The chain joins TRBV5-1 to TRBJ2-3; 7 bases are a match to TRBD1. V lost 3 bases and J lost 3; bases outside the gene matches: 7. The CDR3 extends over 15 amino acids. Germline values: CDR1 SGHRS, CDR2 YFSETQ. In DNA, the CDR3 is TGCGCCAGCAGCTCGAACAGGGGACAAACAGATACGCAGTATTTT. It codes for CASSSNRGQTDTQYF.

CDR3 bases: TGTGCCAGCAGTTTCCTTAACGACGGCTACACCTTC. Amino acid sequence: CASSFLNDGYTF. V and J are TRBV6-2 or TRBV6-3 and TRBJ1-2, with D hard to call. Germline assignment: CDR1 MNHEY and CDR2 SVGEGT. V was clipped by 4 bases and J by 8 bases, with 11 bases between them. This CDR3 is built from 12 residues.

This clonotype came up a few times. This chain connects TRBV6-6 to TRBJ2-6, with 8 bases that match TRBD1. The germline gives CDR1 MNHNY, CDR2 SVGAGI (reference sequence). V lost 6 bases to trimming and J lost 0 bases; unmatched junction nucleotides: 4. The CDR3 consists of 16 residues. CDR3 nucleotides: TGTGCCAGCAGCCGGGACAGGAGCTCTGGGGCCAACGTCCTGACTTTC. Amino acid sequence: CASSRDRSSGANVLTF.

The rearrangement links TRBV29-1 to TRBJ2-3; 8 bases fit TRBD2. This CDR3 spans 16 amino acids. In germline, CDR1 is SQVTM, CDR2 ANQGSEA. V lost 0 bases to trimming and J lost 7 bases; unmatched junction nucleotides: 12. CDR3 bases: TGCAGCGTTGAAGATCAACGCAGCGGGAGTTCACATACGCAGTATTTT. This sequence encodes CSVEDQRSGSSHTQYF.

The chain is built from TRBV7-8 and TRBJ2-1; D gene unclear. Germline values: CDR1 SGHVS, CDR2 FQNEAQ. The CDR3 spans 13 residues. Trimming left V 2 bases short and J 8 bases short, with 10 bases between. CDR3 DNA: TGTGCCAGCAGCTTAATTAATAGCCATGAGCAGTTCTTC. This encodes CASSLINSHEQFF.

Worth noting for this clonotype: This could be a read error, since a much larger clone is one nucleotide away. The V and J genes are TRBV4-3 and TRBJ2-7; no clear D. The CDR3 has 14 amino acids. Trimming cost V 1 base and J 3 bases, with 10 bases left between them. Germline assignment: CDR1 LGHNA and CDR2 YSLEER. DNA of the CDR3: TGCGCCAGCAGCCAAGGAGTGGGCGGCTACGAGCAGTACTTC. This sequence encodes CASSQGVGGYEQYF.

The chain carries TRBV7-9 and TRBJ2-1; TRBD2 aligns across 8 bases. Germline-derived CDR1 and CDR2 are SEHNR and FQNEAQ (reference sequence). The CDR3 has 16 amino acids. J was trimmed by 8 bases and V by 5 bases; bases with no gene match: 14. The CDR3 sequence: CASSPTSGGTIYEQFF. Written as DNA, the CDR3 is TGTGCCAGCAGCCCAACCAGCGGGGGCACCATCTATGAGCAGTTCTTC.

CDR3 region: CASSHGDRGLAPLHF. In DNA form, the CDR3 reads TGTGCCAGCAGCCACGGGGACAGGGGGCTAGCACCCCTCCACTTT. The genes are TRBV7-6 and TRBJ1-6, with 12 bases identical to TRBD1. Germline trimming cut 5 bases from V and 11 bases from J; bases unmatched to any gene: 7. The CDR3 consists of 15 residues. The germline CDR1 and CDR2 sequences are SGHVS and FNYEAQ.

The table lists this clonotype with a count of one. The CDR3 region is CAISERAASRTNEQFF. The CDR3 DNA reads TGTGCCATCAGTGAGAGGGCCGCCTCGAGGACCAATGAGCAGTTCTTC. The chain recombines TRBV10-3 with TRBJ2-1; D not certain. V lost 2 bases, J lost 6 bases, and 17 bases lay in between. CDR3 length: 16 amino acids. Germline values: CDR1 ENHRY, CDR2 SYGVKD.

CDR3 amino acids: CASSYVLAKTDTQYF. In nucleotides, the CDR3 is TGTGCCAGCAGTTATGTCCTAGCTAAGACAGATACGCAGTATTTT. V and J are TRBV6-6 and TRBJ2-3; D perhaps matches TRBD2 (5 bases). CDR1 and CDR2 (germline): MNHNY, SVGAGI (reference sequence). This CDR3 spans 15 amino acids. Trimming cost V 3 bases and J 3 bases, with 13 bases left between them.

The chain combines TRBV2 with TRBJ1-1; unclear D gene. The CDR3 consists of 11 residues. Trimming took 8 bases from V and 5 from J, leaving 9 bases between them. Germline V CDR1 and CDR2: SNHLY, FYNNEI. CDR3 loop: CASRGGTEAFF. DNA of the CDR3: TGTGCCAGCCGCGGAGGTACTGAAGCTTTCTTT.

The chain has TRBV25-1 and TRBJ1-2; unclear D gene. Between the trimmed V and J ends, which lost 2 bases and 4 bases, there was a span of 23 bases. The CDR3 spans 18 residues. Germline V lookup: CDR1 MGHDK, CDR2 SYGVNS. CDR3 nucleotides: TGTGCCAGCAGTGAAGACTCAGGCGGACCAGGTGGGGTCTATGGCTACACCTTC. Translation gives CASSEDSGGPGGVYGYTF.

Remarks on this clonotype: One end of the junction does not line up with germline, which may come from a read error. The chain combines TRBV20-1 with TRBJ2-1; maybe TRBD1 (5 bases). CDR1 is DFQATT, CDR2 SNEGSKA, per germline (reference sequence). The CDR3 runs 15 residues. CDR3 in amino acids: CGARDPQGFYNEQFF. CDR3 nucleotide sequence: TGCGGTGCTAGAGATCCCCAGGGTTTCTACAATGAGCAGTTCTTC.

As to this clonotype: The junction and the germline gene differ at one end; a read error may be behind it. This rearrangement joins TRBV20-1 to TRBJ1-4; D gene ambiguous. This CDR3 is built from 13 residues. The germline V gene has CDR1 DFQATT and CDR2 SNEGSKA (reference sequence). The CDR3 nucleotides read TGCAGTGTATTGGGTGCAACTAAGGAAAAACTGTTTTTT. Translated: CSVLGATKEKLFF.

This clonotype was recorded at least ten times. The chain recombines TRBV5-1 with TRBJ2-5, with D possibly matching TRBD2 (6 bases). V was cut by 4 bases and J by 4 bases, with 11 bases left in between. Germline assignment: CDR1 SGHRS and CDR2 YFSETQ. The CDR3 totals 13 residues. CDR3 nucleotide sequence: TGCGCCAGCAGCCCACTAGCCCCAGAGACCCAGTACTTC. This encodes CASSPLAPETQYF.

The chain links TRBV3-1 to TRBJ2-1, with 10 bases matching TRBD2. CDR1 is LGHDT and CDR2 is YNNKEL in the germline V gene (reference sequence). V trimming: 0 bases; J trimming: 5 bases; junction bases outside the gene matches: 4. CDR3 length: 16 amino acids. CDR3 DNA: TGTGCCAGCAGCCAAGATCTAGCGGGGGCCGACAATGAGCAGTTCTTC. Its protein is CASSQDLAGADNEQFF.

V is TRBV7-2 and J is TRBJ2-1, with D possibly matching TRBD2 (5 bases). CDR3 length: 14 amino acids. Trimming took 3 bases from V and 8 from J, leaving 14 bases between them. Germline V CDR1 and CDR2: SGHTA, FQGNSA. The CDR3 region has the DNA TGTGCCAGCAGCTTCCGGGGATCTAAGGATGAGCAGTTCTTC. Protein sequence: CASSFRGSKDEQFF. Full variable domain (outside the CDR3, taken from reference TRBV7-2 and TRBJ2-1): GAGVSQSPSNKVTEKGKDVELRCDPISGHTALYWYRQSLGQGLEFLIYFQGNSAPDKSGLPSDRFSAERTGGSVSTLTIQRTQQEDSAVYLCASSFRGSKDEQFFGPGTRLTVL.

The chain couples TRBV5-1 to TRBJ1-3, with 7 bases lining up with TRBD1. Germline CDR1 SGHRS, CDR2 YFSETQ. The CDR3 spans 14 residues. Here the CDR3 reads CATAQGISGNTIYF. As DNA, the CDR3 is TGCGCTACGGCACAGGGGATTTCTGGAAACACCATATATTTT.